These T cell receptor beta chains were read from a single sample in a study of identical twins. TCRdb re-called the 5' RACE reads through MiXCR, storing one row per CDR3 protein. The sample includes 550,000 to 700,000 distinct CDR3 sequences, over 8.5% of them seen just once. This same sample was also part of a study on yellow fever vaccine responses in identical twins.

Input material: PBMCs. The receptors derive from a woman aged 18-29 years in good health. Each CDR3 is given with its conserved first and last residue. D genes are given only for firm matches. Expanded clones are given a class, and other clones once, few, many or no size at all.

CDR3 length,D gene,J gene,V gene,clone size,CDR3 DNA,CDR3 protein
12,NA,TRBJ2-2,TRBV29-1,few,TGCAGCGTTTACGTCTCGGGCGGGGAGCTGTTTTTT,CSVYVSGGELFF
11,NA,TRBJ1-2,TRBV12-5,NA,TGTGATGGGGGGGGCTATGACGGCTACACCTTC,CDGGGYDGYTF
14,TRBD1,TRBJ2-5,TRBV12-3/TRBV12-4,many,TGCGCCAGCAGCTCCGGACAGGGGCAAGAGACCCAGTACTTC,CASSSGQGQETQYF
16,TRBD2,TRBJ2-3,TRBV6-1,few,TGTGCCAGCAGCCCTAGAGCGGGAGCTAGCACAGATACGCAGTATTTT,CASSPRAGASTDTQYF
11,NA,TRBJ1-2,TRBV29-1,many,TGCAGCGTTTCGGCTAACTATGGCTACACCTTC,CSVSANYGYTF
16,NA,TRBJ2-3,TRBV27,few,TGTGCCAGCAGTTTGTATAGCGTACCTAGCACAGATACGCAGTATTTT,CASSLYSVPSTDTQYF
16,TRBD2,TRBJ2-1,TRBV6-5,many,TGTGCCAGCAGTTACGAGTTGGGCGGGGGCTACAATGAGCAGTTCTTC,CASSYELGGGYNEQFF
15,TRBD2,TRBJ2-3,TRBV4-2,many,TGTGCCAGCAGCGCAAGCCAGCGGGAGACAGATACGCAGTATTTT,CASSASQRETDTQYF
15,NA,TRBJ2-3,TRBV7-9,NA,TGTGCCAGCAGCCCGTCCGGGACACAAACAGATACGCAGTATTTT,CASSPSGTQTDTQYF
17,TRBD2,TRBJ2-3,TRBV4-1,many,TGCGCCAGCAGCCAAGGGCTTGGGGGGAGGGCCACAGATACGCAGTATTTT,CASSQGLGGRATDTQYF
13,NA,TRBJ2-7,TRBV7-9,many,TGTGCCAGCAGCCGCGGACAAATCTACGAGCAGTACTTC,CASSRGQIYEQYF
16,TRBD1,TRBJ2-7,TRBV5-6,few,TGTGCCAGCAGCTTAACCGGGACAGGGGTCACCTACGAGCAGTACTTC,CASSLTGTGVTYEQYF
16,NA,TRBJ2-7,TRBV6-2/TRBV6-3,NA,TGTGCCAGCAGCTTCCATCGGGAGTACCTTAACTACGAGCAGTACTTC,CASSFHREYLNYEQYF
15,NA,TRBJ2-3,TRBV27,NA,TGTGCCAGCAGTTTATGGGACCCTAGCACAGATACGCAGTATTTT,CASSLWDPSTDTQYF
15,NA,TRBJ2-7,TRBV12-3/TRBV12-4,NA,TGTGCCAGCAGTTTAAAACAGGGGGGGTCCTACGAGCAGTACTTC,CASSLKQGGSYEQYF
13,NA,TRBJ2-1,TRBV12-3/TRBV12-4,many,TGTGCCAGCAGTTTCCGGGGACTGACTGAGCAGTTCTTC,CASSFRGLTEQFF
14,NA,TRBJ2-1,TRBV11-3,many,TGTGCCAGCAGCTTAGGACAGGTCGGGAGTGAGCAGTTCTTC,CASSLGQVGSEQFF
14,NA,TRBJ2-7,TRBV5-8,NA,TGTGCCAGCCACCCCTCTTTAACAAGTAACGAGCAGTACTTC,CASHPSLTSNEQYF
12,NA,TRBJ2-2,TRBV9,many,TGTGCCAGCAGCCCGAGACCCGGGGAGCTGTTTTTT,CASSPRPGELFF
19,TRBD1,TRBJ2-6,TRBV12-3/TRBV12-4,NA,TGTGCCAGCAGTCTTAACTATCGGGACAGGGCAACTGGGGCCAACGTCCTGACTTTC,CASSLNYRDRATGANVLTF
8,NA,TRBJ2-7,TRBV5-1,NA,TGCGCGGGGTACGAGCAGTACTTC,CAGYEQYF
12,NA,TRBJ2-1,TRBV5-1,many,TGCGCCAGCAGCTTGGATAAACATGAGCAGTTCTTC,CASSLDKHEQFF
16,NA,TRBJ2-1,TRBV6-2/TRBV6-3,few,TGTGCCAGCAGTCAACGCGGACAGTGGGATCACAATGAGCAGTTCTTC,CASSQRGQWDHNEQFF
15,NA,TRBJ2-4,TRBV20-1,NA,TGCAGTGCTAGCCTGACGGAGGTGGCCAAAAACATTCAGTACTTC,CSASLTEVAKNIQYF
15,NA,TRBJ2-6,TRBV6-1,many,TGTGTCAGCAAGGCTGATAACTCTGGGGCCAACGTCCTGACTTTC,CVSKADNSGANVLTF
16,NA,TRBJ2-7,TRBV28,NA,TGTGCCAGCAGTTTTTCCCGGGCCCGAAGCTCCTACGAGCAGTACTTC,CASSFSRARSSYEQYF
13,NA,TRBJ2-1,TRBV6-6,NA,TGTGCCAGCAGTTACTCCCGAGGGGATGAGCAGTTCTTC,CASSYSRGDEQFF
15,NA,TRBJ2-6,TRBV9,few,TGTGCCAGCAGCGTAGAGGGTACAGTCGGCAACGTCCTGACTTTC,CASSVEGTVGNVLTF
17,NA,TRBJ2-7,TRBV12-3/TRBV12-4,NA,TGTGCCAGCAGTTTAATTCTCGACAGGTCAGTTTCCTACGAGCAGTACTTC,CASSLILDRSVSYEQYF